The entry below gives a single T cell receptor (beta chain) sequence along with its context. Its antigen is currently unknown. Trimming stripped 1 base from V and 3 bases from J, with 7 bases between. The CDR3 has 13 residues. Germline CDR1 reads LNHNV; CDR2 reads YYDKDF (reference sequence). In TCRdb, the 5' RACE reads were re-called with MiXCR into one record per CDR3 protein. The sample has about 42,000 distinct CDR3 sequences; about a fifth are singletons. The entry originates in a study of neurological immune-mediated disorders. Study-level findings and limits: The study found the most TCR clonal expansion in HTLV-1-associated myelopathy and the least in multiple sclerosis, below healthy controls.

Described time point: technical triplicate 3. Sequencing input: PBMCs. V and J are TRBV15 and TRBJ2-7; D is uncertain. The TCR sequence derives from a man between 60 and 75 years old with HTLV-1-associated myelopathy (HAM/TSP). The CDR3 is CATSRGDGYEQYF. The CDR3 nucleotides read TGTGCCACCAGCAGAGGGGATGGCTACGAGCAGTACTTC.